These 22 T cell receptor beta chains share one sample of origin, sequenced in a study of blood T cell repertoires in COVID-19. The assay was immunoSEQ multiplex PCR, and TCRdb's table has in-frame clones only and misses some. The sample records hundreds of thousands of clones, approximately 90% being singletons. Sequenced input: PBMCs or T cells enriched from blood (not recorded which). These receptors were taken from a man aged 30 to 39 who had recovered from COVID-19.

The gene calls are TRBV12-3 or TRBV12-4 and TRBJ2-3; weak D call: TRBD1 (6 bases). With 7 bases removed from V and 3 bases from J, the gap between germline ends came to 8 bases. This CDR3 has 12 residues. CDR3 nucleotides: TGTGCCAGCACCCAGGGGACAGATACGCAGTATTTT. Residues: CASTQGTDTQYF.

This clone was seen only a few times. V gene TRBV3-1 (or the pseudogene TRBV3-2) combines with J gene TRBJ1-6; tentative D call: TRBD1 (5 bases). Germline assignment: CDR1 LGHDT and CDR2 YNNKEL (reference sequence). Trimming left V 1 base short and J 7 bases short, with 14 bases between. The CDR3 extends over 16 amino acids. The DNA for the CDR3 is TGTGCCAGCAGCCAAGGTCAGGGTACCGCAAATTCACCCCTCCACTTT. Translating gives CASSQGQGTANSPLHF.

The table lists this clone with a count of one. The chain joins TRBV7-8 to TRBJ2-7, with 8 bases identical to TRBD1. V was clipped by 3 bases and J by 4 bases; unmatched bases: 8. Per germline, CDR1 SGHVS and CDR2 FQNEAQ. This CDR3 contains 15 residues. CDR3 DNA: TGTGCCAGCAGCTTTGACCCAGGGGGCCAATACGAGCAGTACTTC. Translated: CASSFDPGGQYEQYF.

This clone was detected only once. The chain links TRBV4-1 to TRBJ2-5; tentative D call: TRBD1 (6 bases). CDR3 length equals 15 residues. With 1 base removed from V and 2 bases from J, the gap between germline ends came to 11 bases. The germline V gene encodes CDR1 MGHRA and CDR2 YSYEKL. The CDR3 loop reads CASSQAGTLQETQYF. In DNA form, the CDR3 reads TGCGCCAGCAGCCAAGCAGGGACATTACAAGAGACCCAGTACTTC.

The chain joins TRBV30 to TRBJ1-1, with D unresolved. CDR1 GTSNPN and CDR2 SVGIG come from the germline V gene (reference sequence). V lost 3 bases and J 0 bases, leaving 5 bases between the germline ends. The CDR3 has 12 residues. DNA of the CDR3: TGTGCCTGGAGAAGCATGAACACTGAAGCTTTCTTT. Translated, it gives CAWRSMNTEAFF.

The chain employs TRBV5-1 and TRBJ2-7; 13 bases agree with TRBD2. Germline CDR1 and CDR2: SGHRS and YFSETQ. The ends lost 2 bases at V and 2 bases at J; junction bases unmatched: 4. CDR3 length: 16 amino acids. The DNA of the CDR3 is TGCGCCAGCAGCTTAGGGACTAGCGGGATCCCCTACGAGCAGTACTTC. It codes for CASSLGTSGIPYEQYF.

This clone was counted a few times. This chain connects TRBV30 to TRBJ2-5; D ambiguous. Germline values: CDR1 GTSNPN, CDR2 SVGIG (reference sequence). Between the trimmed V and J ends, which lost 0 bases and 7 bases, there was a span of 15 bases. The CDR3 runs to 14 residues. CDR3 nucleotide sequence: TGTGCCTGGAGTGTATTAGCCCTGGGTGGGACCCAGTACTTC. It codes for CAWSVLALGGTQYF.

This chain joins TRBV30 and TRBJ1-5, with 7 bases fitting TRBD1. With 1 base clipped from V and 3 bases from J, the junction kept 3 bases outside the gene matches. Per the germline V gene, CDR1 is GTSNPN and CDR2 is SVGIG (reference sequence). The CDR3 consists of 14 residues. CDR3 coding DNA: TGTGCCTGGAGTGAGGGACAGCTCAATCAGCCCCAGCATTTT. This gives the protein CAWSEGQLNQPQHF.

The gene calls are TRBV30 and TRBJ1-3; D not certain. V gave up 3 bases and J gave up 7 bases, with 13 bases separating them. The length of the CDR3 is 13 residues. In germline, CDR1 is GTSNPN, CDR2 SVGIG (reference sequence). CDR3 region: CAWRNTPGNTIYF. CDR3 bases: TGTGCCTGGAGAAACACCCCGGGGAACACCATATATTTT.

This rearrangement joins TRBV30 to TRBJ1-4, with TRBD1 matching 11 bases. In germline, CDR1 is GTSNPN, CDR2 SVGIG (reference sequence). The ends lost 2 bases at V and 8 bases at J; junction bases unmatched: 10. The CDR3 covers 16 residues. This chain's CDR3 is CAWSILGTGGLEKLFF. CDR3 DNA: TGTGCCTGGAGTATTTTGGGGACAGGGGGTTTGGAAAAACTGTTTTTT.

This chain links TRBV18 with TRBJ2-7; 8 nucleotides line up with TRBD1. This CDR3 spans 17 amino acids. Germline CDR1 and CDR2: KGHSH and LQKENI. V gave up 3 bases and J gave up 5 bases; unmatched junction bases: 15. The chain's CDR3 is CASSPGQGESRSHEQYF. As DNA, the CDR3 is TGTGCCAGCTCACCCGGACAGGGTGAGAGTCGGAGCCACGAGCAGTACTTC.

The chain combines TRBV5-1 with TRBJ2-3; D is possibly TRBD2 (5 bases). CDR1 is SGHRS and CDR2 is YFSETQ in the germline V gene. V shed 0 bases and J shed 6 bases, with 5 bases lying between them. The CDR3 has 12 amino acids. The CDR3 nucleotides are TGCGCCAGCAGCTTGGAGCGGGATACGCAGTATTTT. Its translation: CASSLERDTQYF. The full variable domain, rest sourced from reference TRBV5-1 and TRBJ2-3, is KAGVTQTPRYLIKTRGQQVTLSCSPISGHRSVSWYQQTPGQGLQFLFEYFSETQRNKGNFPGRFSGRQFSNSRSEMNVSTLELGDSALYLCASSLERDTQYFGPGTRLTVL.

The chain uses TRBV7-9 and TRBJ1-2; 10 bases line up with TRBD1. This CDR3 comprises 13 residues. CDR1 is SEHNR, CDR2 FQNEAQ, per germline (reference sequence). J was trimmed by 7 bases and V by 5 bases; bases with no gene match: 4. CDR3 amino acids: CASSRGQGSGYTF. The CDR3 DNA reads as TGTGCCAGCAGCAGGGGACAGGGGTCTGGCTACACCTTC.

The chain combines TRBV24-1 with TRBJ2-3, with 8 bases that match TRBD2. The CDR3 loop spans 16 amino acids. CDR1 and CDR2 from the germline V gene are KGHDR and SFDVKD. Germline trimming cut 0 bases from V and 6 bases from J; bases unmatched to any gene: 7. Written as DNA, the CDR3 is TGTGCCACCAGTGATTTGCCCCGGGAGGGCCTTGATACGCAGTATTTT. Protein sequence: CATSDLPREGLDTQYF.

Comment on this clone: This same CDR3 is encoded by further DNA sequences in the sample. The chain uses TRBV5-1 and TRBJ2-7, with 8 bases fitting TRBD1. This CDR3 spans 14 amino acids. The germline V gene encodes CDR1 SGHRS and CDR2 YFSETQ. Germline trimming cut 4 bases from V and 2 bases from J; bases unmatched to any gene: 5. The CDR3 DNA reads as TGCGCCAGCAGCCAAGGACAGGGAGCCTACGAGCAGTACTTC. It codes for CASSQGQGAYEQYF.

The V gene is TRBV18, the J gene TRBJ1-2; D not resolved. From germline, CDR1 is KGHSH and CDR2 LQKENI. The CDR3 loop spans 15 amino acids. V lost 1 base to trimming and J lost 4 bases, with 13 bases between them. The CDR3 here is CASSPLLGSGYGYTF. The DNA for the CDR3 is TGTGCCAGCTCACCACTACTGGGTTCAGGCTATGGCTACACCTTC.

This clone came up once. The gene calls are TRBV24-1 and TRBJ1-4; 9 bases are shared with TRBD1. The germline V gene encodes CDR1 KGHDR and CDR2 SFDVKD. The trim removed 7 bases at V and 4 bases at J, leaving 6 bases unmatched. There are 15 residues in the CDR3. The CDR3 region is CATSAGTGFNEKLFF. CDR3 DNA sequence: TGTGCCACCAGCGCCGGGACAGGGTTTAATGAAAAACTGTTTTTT.

The chain has TRBV21-1 and TRBJ1-5; the D call in the table, TRBD1, was not verified against the DNA. TRBV21-1 constitutes a pseudogene. The CDR3 has 17 amino acids. CDR3 in DNA: TGTGCCAGCAGCAAAGAACCGACAGGGAGTAGCAATCAGCCCCAGCATTTT. Protein product: CASSKEPTGSSNQPQHF.

The CDR3 sequence: CASSSPWTGESRLDTEAFF. CDR3 sequence (DNA): TGTGCCAGCAGCTCCCCTTGGACAGGTGAGAGTAGGTTAGACACTGAAGCTTTCTTT. V and J are TRBV11-2 and TRBJ1-1, with TRBD1 matching over 7 bases. V shed 4 bases and J 3 bases; nucleotides not matched to a gene: 20. Germline-derived CDR1 and CDR2 are SGHAT and FQNNGV. The CDR3 runs 19 residues. The full variable domain, rest sourced from reference TRBV11-2 and TRBJ1-1, is EAGVAQSPRYKIIEKRQSVAFWCNPISGHATLYWYQQILGQGPKLLIQFQNNGVVDDSQLPKDRFSAERLKGVDSTLKIQPAKLEDSAVYLCASSSPWTGESRLDTEAFFGQGTRLTVV.

The chain has TRBV20-1 and TRBJ1-1; D is uncertain. Germline CDR1 reads DFQATT; CDR2 reads SNEGSKA (reference sequence). V was shortened by 3 bases and J by 0 bases, with 8 bases between the two germline ends. The CDR3 length is 13 residues. The CDR3 reads CSASENMNTEAFF. CDR3 sequence (DNA): TGCAGTGCTAGTGAGAACATGAACACTGAAGCTTTCTTT.

The chain combines TRBV5-1 with TRBJ1-1; D is perhaps TRBD1 (5 bases). CDR1 and CDR2 from the germline V gene are SGHRS and YFSETQ. There are 14 residues in the CDR3. V shed 2 bases and J shed 1 base, with 9 bases lying between them. The DNA for the CDR3 is TGCGCCAGCAGCTTAAAACAGGAGAACACTGAAGCTTTCTTT. This translates into CASSLKQENTEAFF.

The chain recombines TRBV19 with TRBJ2-1; TRBD2 matches at 8 bases. Looked up from germline, CDR1 is LNHDA and CDR2 is SQIVND (reference sequence). The V gene end was trimmed by 3 bases and the J gene end by 4 bases; junction bases not matched to a gene: 5. This CDR3 spans 15 amino acids. The CDR3 DNA follows: TGTGCCAGTAGTATCGCTGCGGGAGGTTACAATGAGCAGTTCTTC. Amino acids: CASSIAAGGYNEQFF.